Presented here are 21 T cell receptor beta chains from one specimen sequenced in a study of CXCR3-negative and CXCR3-positive naive CD8 T cells. Overall study results and limits: When CXCR3-positive naive cells were set against CXCR3-negative naive cells, the former had more hydrophobic TRB CDR3s.

Via 5' RACE with UMI labels, TRB cDNA libraries were prepared. TCRdb reprocessed the 5' RACE reads and stores each CDR3 protein as one record, lacking DNA. The sample features about 90,000 distinct CDR3 sequences, with approximately 0.82% in its top ten. Which antigens these TCRs recognize remains unknown. Sequenced material: naive CXCR3+ CD8+ T cells from blood. Indicated subset: CD45RO-CCR7+CD27+CD95- naive CD8+ T cells expressing CXCR3 (TNR3+). These receptors were taken from a human donor in good health. Some clones in this sample may be carry-over from other donors' samples.

The rearrangement joins TRBV3-1 to TRBJ2-1; no DNA is available, so the TRBD2 call from TCRdb remains unchecked. CDR1 LGHDT and CDR2 YNNKEL come from the germline V gene (reference sequence). The CDR3 extends over 17 amino acids. This CDR3 is CASSQIPPAGGPGGQFF.

This chain connects TRBV9 to TRBJ2-7. The germline CDR1 and CDR2 sequences are SGDLS and YYNGEE. The CDR3 sequence is 13 residues long. CDR3 sequence reads: CASSVDESYEQYF.

The V call is TRBV20-1, the J call TRBJ2-7. This CDR3 is built from 12 residues. Germline assignment: CDR1 DFQATT and CDR2 SNEGSKA (reference sequence). The CDR3 protein is CSAPSVLGEQYF.

The V and J genes are TRBV2 and TRBJ2-1; the D call of TRBD2 rests on TCRdb alone, since no DNA is present to check it. CDR1 and CDR2 (germline): SNHLY, FYNNEI. This CDR3 has 18 residues. The chain's CDR3 is CASTAPLGEGPPYNEQFF.

The gene calls are TRBV6-5 and TRBJ1-1; the D call from TCRdb, TRBD1, cannot be confirmed without DNA. The CDR3 is made up of 13 amino acids. Per the germline V gene, CDR1 is MNHEY and CDR2 is SVGAGI. CDR3 in amino acids: CASRMAGVTEAFF.

This CDR3 reads CASSRDETNTEAFF. The chain recombines TRBV5-1 with TRBJ1-1. The length of the CDR3 is 14 residues. The germline CDR1 and CDR2 sequences are SGHRS and YFSETQ.

This rearrangement joins TRBV14 to TRBJ2-5. The CDR3 has 13 amino acids. Germline V gene sequence: CDR1 SGHDN, CDR2 FVKESK. This CDR3 is CASSQDWPETQYF. The full variable domain, in which reference TRBV14 and TRBJ2-5 provide the parts outside the CDR3, is EAGVTQFPSHSVIEKGQTVTLRCDPISGHDNLYWYRRVMGKEIKFLLHFVKESKQDESGMPNNRFLAERTGGTYSTLKVQPAELEDSGVYFCASSQDWPETQYFGPGTRLLVL.

This rearrangement joins TRBV28 to TRBJ1-2; the TCRdb call, TRBD1, lacks DNA for checking. Germline loops: CDR1 MDHEN, CDR2 SYDVKM. The CDR3 is 15 residues long. This CDR3 is CASSLWEDRDYGYTF.

The chain couples TRBV28 to TRBJ2-3; no DNA is available, so the TRBD2 call from TCRdb remains unchecked. Looked up from germline, CDR1 is MDHEN and CDR2 is SYDVKM. This CDR3 is built from 20 residues. CDR3 region: CASSLTFPGLSGRDTDTQYF.

The chain's CDR3 is CASATIPGNQPQHF. This sequence joins TRBV27 and TRBJ1-5; absent DNA, TCRdb's TRBD1 call cannot be checked. Germline lookup yields CDR1 MNHEY and CDR2 SMNVEV (reference sequence). The CDR3 length is 14 residues.

J is TRBJ2-7 and V is TRBV4-1; the D call of TRBD1 rests on TCRdb alone, since no DNA is present to check it. Germline loops: CDR1 MGHRA, CDR2 YSYEKL. The CDR3 is 13 residues long. This chain's CDR3 is CASSQGTGYEQYF.

The V call is TRBV7-8, the J call TRBJ2-3. Germline-derived CDR1 and CDR2 are SGHVS and FQNEAQ. The length of the CDR3 is 16 residues. CDR3 in amino acids: CASSLVRASREDTQYF.

The CDR3 is CASSLEGGVNEQFF. The V gene is TRBV5-1, the J gene TRBJ2-1; TCRdb's D call, TRBD1, is unchecked because there is no DNA. CDR3 size: 14 residues. Germline V gene sequence: CDR1 SGHRS, CDR2 YFSETQ.

J is TRBJ2-1 and V is TRBV6-5; TCRdb selects TRBD2, and the lack of DNA leaves this call unchecked. CDR1 MNHEY and CDR2 SVGAGI come from the germline V gene. This CDR3 has 14 amino acids. CDR3 region: CASSYISGGNEQFF.

The chain joins TRBV6-2 or TRBV6-3 to TRBJ2-5; TCRdb's D gene call, TRBD2, goes unchecked for lack of DNA. This CDR3 contains 16 residues. CDR1 MNHEY and CDR2 SVGEGT come from the germline V gene. This CDR3 is CASSSFSGPSAETQYF.

This chain joins TRBV5-1 and TRBJ1-5. Germline CDR1 reads SGHRS; CDR2 reads YFSETQ. The CDR3 extends over 13 amino acids. The CDR3 sequence is CASSFSEGQPQHF.

V gene TRBV12-3 or TRBV12-4 combines with J gene TRBJ2-2; there is no DNA to check the TCRdb D call of TRBD2. The CDR3 totals 16 residues. The CDR3 reads CASSLGGGPLSGELFF.

The rearrangement uses TRBV12-3 or TRBV12-4 and TRBJ2-3; TCRdb proposes TRBD2, but this gene call is untestable without DNA. This CDR3 comprises 14 residues. CDR3 sequence reads: CASSEGLEPDTQYF.

The rearrangement links TRBV27 to TRBJ1-1. Germline assignment: CDR1 MNHEY and CDR2 SMNVEV (reference sequence). The length of the CDR3 is 15 residues. CDR3 region: CASSLVAANGAEAFF.

The V and J genes are TRBV7-6 and TRBJ2-7. The CDR3 is made up of 13 amino acids. Germline V gene data show CDR1 as SGHVS and CDR2 as FNYEAQ. This chain's CDR3 is CASSLGAGNEQYF.

The chain carries TRBV5-6 and TRBJ2-7; the D call from TCRdb, TRBD2, cannot be confirmed without DNA. The germline CDR1 and CDR2 sequences are SGHDT and YYEEEE. This CDR3 spans 17 amino acids. CDR3 sequence: CASSLPGLAGGPSEQYF.